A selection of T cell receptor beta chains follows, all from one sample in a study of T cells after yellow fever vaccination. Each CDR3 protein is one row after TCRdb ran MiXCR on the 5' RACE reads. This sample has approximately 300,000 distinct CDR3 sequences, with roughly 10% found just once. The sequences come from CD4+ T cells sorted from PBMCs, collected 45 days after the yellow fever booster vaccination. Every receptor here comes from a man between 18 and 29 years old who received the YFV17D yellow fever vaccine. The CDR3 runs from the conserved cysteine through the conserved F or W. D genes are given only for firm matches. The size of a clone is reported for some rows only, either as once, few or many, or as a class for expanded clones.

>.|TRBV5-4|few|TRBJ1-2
CASSSGKGGEGGYTF
TGTGCCAGCAGCTCAGGAAAAGGCGGCGAAGGTGGCTACACCTTC
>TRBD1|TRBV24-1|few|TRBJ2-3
CATSDFKTRDRETDTQYF
TGTGCCACCAGTGATTTTAAAACCCGGGACAGGGAAACAGATACGCAGTATTTT
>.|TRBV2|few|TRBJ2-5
CASTTSLTQYF
TGTGCCAGTACAACCTCTCTGACCCAGTACTTC
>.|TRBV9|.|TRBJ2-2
CASSVVSSPAGELFF
TGTGCCAGCAGCGTAGTGTCCAGCCCGGCTGGGGAGCTGTTTTTT
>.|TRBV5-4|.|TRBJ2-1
CASSSVLTDPSYNEQFF
TGTGCCAGCAGCTCAGTACTAACAGACCCGTCCTACAATGAGCAGTTCTTC
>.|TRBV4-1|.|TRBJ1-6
CASSGRGSPLHF
TGCGCCAGCAGCGGCCGGGGCTCACCCCTCCACTTT
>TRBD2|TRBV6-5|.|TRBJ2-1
CASSSGGRVEQFF
TGTGCCAGCAGCTCGGGGGGGAGAGTAGAGCAGTTCTTC
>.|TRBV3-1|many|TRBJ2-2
CASSQWGNDGGELFF
TGTGCCAGCAGCCAATGGGGTAATGATGGCGGGGAGCTGTTTTTT
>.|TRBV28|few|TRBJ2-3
CASSSIPQGSTDTQYF
TGTGCCAGCAGCTCTATCCCGCAGGGCAGCACAGATACGCAGTATTTT
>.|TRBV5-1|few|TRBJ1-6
CASSLATGSSPLHF
TGCGCCAGCAGCTTGGCCACAGGGAGTTCACCCCTCCACTTT
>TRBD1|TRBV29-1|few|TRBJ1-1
CSVDRDRKNTEAFF
TGCAGCGTTGACCGGGACAGGAAGAACACTGAAGCTTTCTTT
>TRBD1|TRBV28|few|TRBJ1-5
CASRGWTGGNQPQHF
TGTGCCAGCAGGGGGTGGACAGGGGGCAATCAGCCCCAGCATTTT
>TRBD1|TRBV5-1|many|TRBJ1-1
CASSLITGGGSEAFF
TGCGCCAGCAGCTTAATCACAGGGGGAGGGTCTGAAGCTTTCTTT
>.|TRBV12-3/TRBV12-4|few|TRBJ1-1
CASSFNNWRTEAFF
TGTGCCAGCAGTTTTAATAACTGGCGCACTGAAGCTTTCTTT
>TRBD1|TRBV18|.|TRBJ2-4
CASSPTDRDSIQYF
TGTGCCAGCTCCCCAACCGACAGGGATAGCATTCAGTACTTC
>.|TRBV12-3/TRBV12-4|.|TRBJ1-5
CASSFDNSNQPQHF
TGTGCCAGCAGTTTCGACAATAGCAATCAGCCCCAGCATTTT
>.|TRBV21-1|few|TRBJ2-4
CASSTGDRIIRAKNIQYF
TGTGCCAGCAGTACCGGGGACAGAATCATCCGGGCCAAAAACATTCAGTACTTC
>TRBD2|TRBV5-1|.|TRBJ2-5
CASSPWTSEETQYF
TGCGCCAGCAGCCCCTGGACTAGCGAAGAGACCCAGTACTTC
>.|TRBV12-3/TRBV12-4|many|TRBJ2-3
CASSFQGADTQYF
TGTGCCAGCAGTTTTCAGGGTGCAGATACGCAGTATTTT
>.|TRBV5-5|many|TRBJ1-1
CASSSLQIMNTEAFF
TGTGCCAGCAGCTCGTTACAGATTATGAACACTGAAGCTTTCTTT
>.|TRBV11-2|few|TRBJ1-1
CASSPRYDRNTEAFF
TGTGCCAGCAGCCCCCGATATGACAGGAACACTGAAGCTTTCTTT
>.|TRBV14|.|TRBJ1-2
CASSQEGPDWQADFYGYTF
TGTGCCAGCAGCCAAGAAGGCCCTGACTGGCAGGCCGACTTCTATGGCTACACCTTC
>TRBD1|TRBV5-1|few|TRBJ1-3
CASSFTGTGGSGNTIYF
TGCGCCAGCAGCTTCACCGGGACAGGGGGTTCTGGAAACACCATATATTTT
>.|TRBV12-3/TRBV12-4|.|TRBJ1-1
CASTYAGRGTEAFF
TGTGCCAGCACCTACGCGGGGCGAGGGACTGAAGCTTTCTTT
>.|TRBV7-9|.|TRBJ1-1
CASSLGGLSGAPELEAFF
TGTGCCAGCAGCTTAGGGGGGCTTTCGGGGGCGCCAGAACTAGAAGCTTTCTTT
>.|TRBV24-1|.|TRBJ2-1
CATSDPRRGIEQFF
TGTGCCACCAGTGATCCTAGGAGGGGGATTGAGCAGTTCTTC
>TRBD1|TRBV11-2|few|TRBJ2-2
CASSSNRGLGGELFF
TGTGCCAGCAGCTCGAACAGGGGGCTGGGCGGGGAGCTGTTTTTT
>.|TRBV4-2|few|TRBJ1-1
CASSQADQGYTEAFF
TGTGCCAGCAGCCAAGCGGACCAGGGCTACACTGAAGCTTTCTTT
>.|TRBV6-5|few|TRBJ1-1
CASRYTERTEAFF
TGTGCCAGCAGATACACCGAGAGGACTGAAGCTTTCTTT
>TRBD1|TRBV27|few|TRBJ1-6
CASRLGTGALGLPSPLHF
TGTGCCAGCAGGTTGGGAACAGGGGCTCTGGGGTTGCCTTCACCCCTCCACTTT
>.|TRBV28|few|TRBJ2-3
CATADTDTQYF
TGTGCCACCGCAGACACAGATACGCAGTATTTT
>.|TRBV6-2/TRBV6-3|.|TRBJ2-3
CAIRGGPDTQYF
TGTGCCATACGAGGGGGACCAGATACGCAGTATTTT
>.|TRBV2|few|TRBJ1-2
CASSEAEWGYTF
TGTGCCAGCAGTGAAGCGGAGTGGGGCTACACCTTC
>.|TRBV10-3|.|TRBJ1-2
CAISESRENGYTF
TGTGCCATCAGTGAGTCGAGGGAAAATGGCTACACCTTC
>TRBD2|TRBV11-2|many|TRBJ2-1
CASSLASLGLAGGYNEQFF
TGTGCCAGCAGCTTAGCCTCCCTAGGACTAGCGGGGGGGTACAATGAGCAGTTCTTC
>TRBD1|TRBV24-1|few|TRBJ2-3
CATSDGRGSDTQYF
TGTGCCACCAGTGATGGCAGGGGGTCAGATACGCAGTATTTT
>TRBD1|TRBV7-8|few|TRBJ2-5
CASSLGATGGEETQYF
TGTGCCAGCAGCTTAGGGGCGACAGGGGGCGAAGAGACCCAGTACTTC
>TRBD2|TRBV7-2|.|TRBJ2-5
CASSLQRGDGETQYF
TGTGCCAGCAGCTTGCAGCGGGGTGACGGAGAGACCCAGTACTTC
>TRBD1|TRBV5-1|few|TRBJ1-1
CASVRTGGSTEAFF
TGCGCCAGCGTACGGACAGGGGGATCCACTGAAGCTTTCTTT
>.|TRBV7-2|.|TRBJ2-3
CASSSRWGATDTQYF
TGTGCCAGCAGCTCCAGATGGGGGGCCACAGATACGCAGTATTTT
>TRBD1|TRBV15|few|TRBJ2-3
CATSRGRDRGHDTQYF
TGTGCCACCAGCAGAGGCCGGGACAGGGGTCATGATACGCAGTATTTT
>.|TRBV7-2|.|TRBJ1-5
CASSLQPLSQPQHF
TGTGCCAGCAGCCTCCAGCCACTAAGTCAGCCCCAGCATTTT
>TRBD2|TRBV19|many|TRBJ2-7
CASKSYGGSYEQYF
TGTGCCAGTAAATCCTACGGGGGGTCCTACGAGCAGTACTTC
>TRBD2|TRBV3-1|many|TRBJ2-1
CASRLSGGATNEQFF
TGTGCCAGCAGACTTAGCGGGGGGGCCACCAATGAGCAGTTCTTC
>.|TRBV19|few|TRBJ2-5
CASSAAAGQGTQYF
TGTGCCAGTAGTGCAGCAGCTGGCCAGGGGACCCAGTACTTC
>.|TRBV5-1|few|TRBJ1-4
CASSLAAGRANEKLFF
TGCGCCAGCAGCTTGGCCGCGGGACGCGCGAATGAAAAACTGTTTTTT
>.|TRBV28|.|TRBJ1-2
CASSFEGGGSGYTF
TGTGCCAGCAGTTTCGAAGGCGGGGGTAGCGGCTACACCTTC
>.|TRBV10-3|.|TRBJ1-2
CAISESTRGFSYGYTF
TGTGCCATCAGTGAGTCGACTCGAGGCTTTTCATATGGCTACACCTTC
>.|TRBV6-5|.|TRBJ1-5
CASSLGLVQPQHF
TGTGCCAGCAGCCTGGGACTGGTTCAGCCCCAGCATTTT
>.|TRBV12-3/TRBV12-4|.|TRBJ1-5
CASSRGSYQPQHF
TGTGCCAGCAGCCGCGGATCTTATCAGCCCCAGCATTTT
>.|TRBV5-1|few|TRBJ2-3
CASTNGGLASTDTQYF
TGCGCCAGCACCAATGGAGGGCTAGCGAGCACAGATACGCAGTATTTT
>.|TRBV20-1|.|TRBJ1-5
CSASRDRNQPQHF
TGCAGTGCTAGCCGCGACAGAAATCAGCCCCAGCATTTT